Sequencing of this TCR beta chain was carried out in a study of spatial heterogeneity in lung cancer. About the study: Beta-chain sequences were consistently detected more often than alpha-chain sequences. A unique TCR and UMI combination showed up more than ten times in raw reads, on average.

A distinct unique molecular identifier was carried by each TCR cDNA molecule. TCRdb re-called the 5' RACE reads with MiXCR, one entry per CDR3 protein. This repertoire shows 80,000 to 95,000 distinct CDR3 sequences, approximately 8.9% found once; its top ten account for about 7%. The length of the CDR3 is 16 residues. V lost 1 base and J 7 bases, leaving 20 bases between the germline ends. Looked up from germline, CDR1 is LNHNV and CDR2 is YYDKDF (reference sequence). Findings of the study overall: TCRs found ubiquitously expanded in tumor appeared in blood more at resection than at follow-up.

This clonotype occurred a few times. What it recognizes is unknown. Time point denoted: sample taken at primary tumor resection. The sequenced material consisted of unsorted whole RNA from tumor, nontumor lung or frozen PBMC. The origin of this receptor is a male donor with early-stage non-small cell lung cancer. This chain joins TRBV15 and TRBJ2-7; the D gene could be TRBD1 or TRBD2 (6 bases each). The source material was PBMCs, sampled at surgery. The CDR3 nucleotides read TGTGCCACCAGCAGAGTTAGGGGGGACGGTCCGAAAGAGCAGTACTTC. This translates into CATSRVRGDGPKEQYF.